This T cell receptor beta chain stems from a study of shared clonotypes between healthy human individuals. The DNA input per sorted-subset replicate PCR was 150 to 200 ng, corresponding to tens of thousands of T cell genomes. Generated by immunoSEQ multiplex PCR, the TCRdb table keeps only in-frame clones and is missing some. The data show about 2.1 million clones, approximately 94% seen once. Points from the study as a whole: The sampled material consisted only of blood, and tissue repertoires are likely to differ.

It was CD45RO-negative cells, positively selected for CCR7, that made up naive CD8 cells, with terminally differentiated effector memory CD45RA+ cells excluded. Per the germline V gene, CDR1 is SGHRS and CDR2 is YFSETQ. V lost 6 bases, J lost 1 base, and 14 bases stayed unmatched. This CDR3 is 18 amino acids long. A note on this clone: Its target is not known.

The chain combines TRBV5-1 with TRBJ1-5; TRBD1 matches 9 bases. The sample was naive CD8+ T cells from PBMCs. This TCR came from a man between 18 and 35 years old in good health. Some clones in this sample may be carry-over from other donors' samples. DNA of the CDR3: TGCGCCAGCATGTATACAGGGGGCGAAATTGAAAGCAATCAGCCCCAGCATTTT. The encoded protein is CASMYTGGEIESNQPQHF.